The sequence of this T cell receptor beta chain was determined in a study of T cell repertoires in cytomegalovirus infection. Study in general: Indications of both CMV infection and matching HLA type were provided by public TCR beta signatures.

Per germline, CDR1 DFQATT and CDR2 SNEGSKA (reference sequence). Between the trimmed V and J ends, which lost 3 bases and 5 bases, there was a span of 13 bases. This CDR3 spans 13 amino acids. Using its own MiXCR run on the reads, TCRdb lists one record per CDR3 protein. Found here are about 900,000 distinct CDR3 sequences, about a third of them singletons; the top ten hold about an eighth. Points from the study as a whole: The ex vivo response showed dominance by HLA-C-restricted CMV-specific TCR beta clonotypes.

For this clonotype: Its cognate antigen is unknown.

The sequence came from a human donor in good health (CMV status not recorded). Some clones in this sample may be carry-over from other donors' samples. The gene calls are TRBV20-1 and TRBJ1-1, with D uncertain. This material consisted of cultured CD8+ T cells from PBMCs, taken from culture after CMV antigen stimulation. CDR3 protein: CSASGGRETEAFF. In nucleotides, the CDR3 is TGCAGTGCTAGTGGCGGACGGGAAACTGAAGCTTTCTTT.